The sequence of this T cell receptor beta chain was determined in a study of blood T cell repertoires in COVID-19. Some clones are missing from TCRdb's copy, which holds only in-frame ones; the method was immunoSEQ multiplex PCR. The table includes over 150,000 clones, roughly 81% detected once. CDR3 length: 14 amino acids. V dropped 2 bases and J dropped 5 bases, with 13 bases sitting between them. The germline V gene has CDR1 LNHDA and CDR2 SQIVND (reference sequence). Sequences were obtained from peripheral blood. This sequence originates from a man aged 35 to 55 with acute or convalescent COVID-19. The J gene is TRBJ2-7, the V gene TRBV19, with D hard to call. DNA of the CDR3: TGTGCCAGTAGTATAAGAGATGGTAGCCACGAGCAGTACTTC. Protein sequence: CASSIRDGSHEQYF.